This TCR beta chain was identified during a study of T cell repertoires and HLA-DP antigens. Across the whole study: CD4+ T cells were cocultured with HeLa cells expressing HLA-DP. DNA input averaged about 200 ng in sorted CD137+CD4+ and about 1,200 ng in pre-culture CD4+. Donor ages ranged from 18-to-29 to 60-to-69; two men, one woman.

Trimming took 5 bases from V and 4 from J, leaving 16 bases between them. Germline V gene sequence: CDR1 SGHNT, CDR2 YENEEA. This CDR3 is 15 amino acids long. Concerning this clone: Its target is unknown.

Deep-resolution sequencing targeted 200,000 T cell genomes in pre-culture CD4+ samples. The protocol was immunoSEQ multiplex PCR, while the TCRdb copy is restricted to in-frame clones and leaves out a portion. Of roughly 73,000 clones detected, about 80% appear once; the ten largest clones hold roughly 1.4%. V and J are TRBV11-3 and TRBJ2-3, with D perhaps given as TRBD1 or TRBD2 (5 bases each). Sequencing was performed on CD4+ T cells from PBMCs. The sequence was collected from a man in his 60s in good health and CMV-seronegative. CDR3 in amino acids: CASSLRGERADTQYF. The CDR3 DNA follows: TGTGCCAGCAGCCTCAGAGGGGAGAGAGCAGATACGCAGTATTTT.